This T cell receptor (beta chain) appears in the sequencing data of a study of T cell changes during pregnancy in multiple sclerosis. The CDR3 runs 15 residues. V was pared by 1 base and J by 0 bases, with 8 bases between. The germline CDR1 and CDR2 sequences are SGHAT and FQDESV (reference sequence). Profiled with immunoSEQ multiplex PCR; TCRdb holds only in-frame clones, not every one. The sample holds around 24,000 clones; around 86% are singletons and the top ten take around 1%. Sequencing was performed on CD4+ T cells from peripheral blood mononuclear cells, taken in the second trimester of pregnancy. This clonotype was obtained from a female donor in good health, enrolled as a control in a pregnancy study. The chain has TRBV11-1 and TRBJ2-3; D remains ambiguous. Here the CDR3 DNA reads TGTGCCAGCAGCTTAGGCATAGCTAGCACAGATACGCAGTATTTT. Translation gives CASSLGIASTDTQYF.